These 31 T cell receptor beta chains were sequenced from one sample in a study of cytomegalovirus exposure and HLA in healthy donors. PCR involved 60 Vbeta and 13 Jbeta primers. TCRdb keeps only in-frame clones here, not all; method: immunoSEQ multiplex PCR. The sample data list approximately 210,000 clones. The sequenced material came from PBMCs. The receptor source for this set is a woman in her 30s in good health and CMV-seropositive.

CDR3 loop: CASSLDFGRRTYEQYF. For the CDR3, the DNA is TGTGCCAGCAGCTTAGATTTTGGGCGGAGGACCTACGAGCAGTACTTC. The chain is built from TRBV7-2 and TRBJ2-7, with D tentatively TRBD2 (5 bases). Germline CDR1 SGHTA, CDR2 FQGNSA. The V and J ends lost 1 base and 2 bases respectively, with 15 bases between them. The CDR3 contains 16 residues.

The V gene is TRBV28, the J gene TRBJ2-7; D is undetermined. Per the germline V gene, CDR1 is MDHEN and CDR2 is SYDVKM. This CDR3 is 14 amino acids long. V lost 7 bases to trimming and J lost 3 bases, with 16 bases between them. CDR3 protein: CASTLAGFGYEQYF. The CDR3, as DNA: TGTGCCAGCACTCTGGCAGGATTTGGCTACGAGCAGTACTTC.

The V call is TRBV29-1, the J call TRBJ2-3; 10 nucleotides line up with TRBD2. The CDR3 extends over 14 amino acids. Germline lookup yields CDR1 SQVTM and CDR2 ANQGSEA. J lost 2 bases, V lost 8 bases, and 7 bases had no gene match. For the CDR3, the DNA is TGCAGCTCCCGGACTAGCGGATCCACAGATACGCAGTATTTT. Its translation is CSSRTSGSTDTQYF.

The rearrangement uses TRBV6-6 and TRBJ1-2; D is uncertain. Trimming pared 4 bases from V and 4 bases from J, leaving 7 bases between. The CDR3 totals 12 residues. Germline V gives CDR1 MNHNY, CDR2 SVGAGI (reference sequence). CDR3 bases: TGTGCCAGCAGTTCGACTTCCTATGGCTACACCTTC. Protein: CASSSTSYGYTF.

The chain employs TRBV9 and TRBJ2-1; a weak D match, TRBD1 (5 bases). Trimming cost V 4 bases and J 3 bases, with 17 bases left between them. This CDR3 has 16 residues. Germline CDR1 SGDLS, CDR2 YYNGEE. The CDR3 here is CASSSKTAGYYNEQFF. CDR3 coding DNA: TGTGCCAGCAGCTCAAAGACAGCCGGCTACTACAATGAGCAGTTCTTC. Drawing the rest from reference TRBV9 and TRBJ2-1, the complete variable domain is DSGVTQTPKHLITATGQRVTLRCSPRSGDLSVYWYQQSLDQGLQFLIQYYNGEERAKGNILERFSAQQFPDLHSELNLSSLELGDSALYFCASSSKTAGYYNEQFFGPGTRLTVL.

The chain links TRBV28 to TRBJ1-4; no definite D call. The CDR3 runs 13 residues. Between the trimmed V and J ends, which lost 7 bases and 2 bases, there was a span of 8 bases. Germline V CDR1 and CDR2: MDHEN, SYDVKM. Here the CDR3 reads CASTRLTNEKLFF. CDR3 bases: TGTGCCAGCACTAGGCTTACTAATGAAAAACTGTTTTTT.

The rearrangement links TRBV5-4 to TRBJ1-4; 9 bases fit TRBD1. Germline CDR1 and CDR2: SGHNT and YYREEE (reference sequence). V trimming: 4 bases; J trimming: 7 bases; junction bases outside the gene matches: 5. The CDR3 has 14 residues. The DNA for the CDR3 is TGTGCCAGCAGCCAACAGGGGGCTACTGAAAAACTGTTTTTT. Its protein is CASSQQGATEKLFF.

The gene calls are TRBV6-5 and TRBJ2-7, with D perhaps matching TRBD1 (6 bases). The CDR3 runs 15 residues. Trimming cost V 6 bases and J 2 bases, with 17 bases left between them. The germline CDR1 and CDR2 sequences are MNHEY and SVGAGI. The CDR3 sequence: CASRIQGVAAYEQYF. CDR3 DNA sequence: TGTGCCAGCAGAATACAGGGAGTGGCGGCCTACGAGCAGTACTTC.

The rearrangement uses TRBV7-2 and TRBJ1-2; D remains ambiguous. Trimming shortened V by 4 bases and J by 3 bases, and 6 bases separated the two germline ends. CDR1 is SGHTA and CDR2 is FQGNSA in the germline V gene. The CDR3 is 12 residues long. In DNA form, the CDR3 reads TGTGCCAGCAGCTCCCCTTACTATGGCTACACCTTC. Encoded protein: CASSSPYYGYTF.

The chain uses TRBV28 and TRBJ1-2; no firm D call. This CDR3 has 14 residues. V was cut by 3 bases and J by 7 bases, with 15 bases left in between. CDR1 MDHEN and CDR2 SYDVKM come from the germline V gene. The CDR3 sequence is CASSFVGVPGGYTF. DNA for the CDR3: TGTGCCAGCAGTTTTGTCGGGGTTCCGGGTGGCTACACCTTC.

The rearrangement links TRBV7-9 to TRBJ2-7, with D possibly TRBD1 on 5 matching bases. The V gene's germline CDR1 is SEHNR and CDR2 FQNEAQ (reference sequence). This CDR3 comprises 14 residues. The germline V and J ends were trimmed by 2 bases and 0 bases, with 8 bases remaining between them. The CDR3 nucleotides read TGTGCCAGCAGCTTACAGGGTCCCTCCTACGAGCAGTACTTC. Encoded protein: CASSLQGPSYEQYF.

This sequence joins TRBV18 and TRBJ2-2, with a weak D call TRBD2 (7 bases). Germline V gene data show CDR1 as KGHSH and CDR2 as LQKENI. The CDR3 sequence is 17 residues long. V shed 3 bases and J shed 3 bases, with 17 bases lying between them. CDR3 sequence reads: CASSPPWRGRDTGELFF. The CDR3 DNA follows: TGTGCCAGCTCACCGCCGTGGCGGGGGCGGGACACCGGGGAGCTGTTTTTT. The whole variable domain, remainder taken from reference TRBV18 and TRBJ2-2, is NAGVMQNPRHLVRRRGQEARLRCSPMKGHSHVYWYRQLPEEGLKFMVYLQKENIIDESGMPKERFSAEFPKEGPSILRIQQVVRGDSAAYFCASSPPWRGRDTGELFFGEGSRLTVL.

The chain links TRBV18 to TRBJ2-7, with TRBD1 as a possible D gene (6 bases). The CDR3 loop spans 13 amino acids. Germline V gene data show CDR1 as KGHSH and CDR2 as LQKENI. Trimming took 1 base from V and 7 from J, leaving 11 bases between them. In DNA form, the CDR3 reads TGTGCCAGCTCACCACTTTCAGGGGATGAGCAGTACTTC. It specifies CASSPLSGDEQYF.

CDR3 sequence reads: CASSTKRGTLSEKLFF. The CDR3 DNA follows: TGTGCCAGTAGTACCAAAAGAGGGACTTTGAGTGAAAAACTGTTTTTT. The chain combines TRBV19 with TRBJ1-4; D possibly corresponds to TRBD1 (5 bases). Germline-derived CDR1 and CDR2 are LNHDA and SQIVND (reference sequence). This CDR3 has 16 residues. V gave up 4 bases and J gave up 7 bases, with 19 bases separating them.

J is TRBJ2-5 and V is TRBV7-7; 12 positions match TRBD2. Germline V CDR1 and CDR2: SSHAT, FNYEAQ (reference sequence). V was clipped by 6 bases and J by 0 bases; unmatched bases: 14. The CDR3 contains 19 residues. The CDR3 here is CASSFRPRTSGIYQETQYF. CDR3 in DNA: TGTGCCAGCAGTTTCCGCCCCCGGACTAGCGGGATTTACCAAGAGACCCAGTACTTC. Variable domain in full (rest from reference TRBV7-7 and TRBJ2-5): GAGVSQSPRYKVTKRGQDVTLRCDPISSHATLYWYQQALGQGPEFLTYFNYEAQPDKSGLPSDRFSAERPEGSISTLTIQRTEQRDSAMYRCASSFRPRTSGIYQETQYFGPGTRLLVL.

This CDR3 reads CASSLAWPNTEAFF. CDR3 DNA: TGTGCCAGCAGCTTAGCCTGGCCGAACACTGAAGCTTTCTTT. The genes are TRBV7-8 and TRBJ1-1; no reliable D call. V shed 0 bases and J shed 1 base, with 6 bases lying between them. CDR1 and CDR2 (germline): SGHVS, FQNEAQ. This CDR3 has 14 amino acids.

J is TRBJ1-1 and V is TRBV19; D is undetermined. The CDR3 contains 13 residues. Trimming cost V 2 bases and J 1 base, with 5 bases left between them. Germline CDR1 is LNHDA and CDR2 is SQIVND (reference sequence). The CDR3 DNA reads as TGTGCCAGTAGTATAACTGGGAACACTGAAGCTTTCTTT. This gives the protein CASSITGNTEAFF. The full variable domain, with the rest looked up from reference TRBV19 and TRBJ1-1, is DGGITQSPKYLFRKEGQNVTLSCEQNLNHDAMYWYRQDPGQGLRLIYYSQIVNDFQKGDIAEGYSVSREKKESFPLTVTSAQKNPTAFYLCASSITGNTEAFFGQGTRLTVV.

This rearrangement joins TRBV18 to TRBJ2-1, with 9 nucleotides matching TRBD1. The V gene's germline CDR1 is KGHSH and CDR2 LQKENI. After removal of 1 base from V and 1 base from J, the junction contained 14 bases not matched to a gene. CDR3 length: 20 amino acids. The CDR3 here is CASSPQSGRQGVPSYNEQFF. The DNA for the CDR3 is TGTGCCAGCTCACCACAGTCGGGACGACAGGGGGTTCCGTCCTACAATGAGCAGTTCTTC.

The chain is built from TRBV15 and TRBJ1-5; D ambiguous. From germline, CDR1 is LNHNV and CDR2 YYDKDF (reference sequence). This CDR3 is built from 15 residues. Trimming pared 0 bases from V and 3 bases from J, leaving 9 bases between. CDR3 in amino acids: CATSRDSSLNQPQHF. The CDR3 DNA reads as TGTGCCACCAGCAGAGATTCCAGTCTCAATCAGCCCCAGCATTTT.

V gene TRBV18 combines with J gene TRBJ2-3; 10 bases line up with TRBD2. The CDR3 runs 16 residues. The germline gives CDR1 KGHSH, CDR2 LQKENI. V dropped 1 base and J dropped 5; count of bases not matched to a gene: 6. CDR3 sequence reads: CASSPQRGGFRDTQYF. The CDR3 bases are TGTGCCAGCTCACCACAGCGGGGGGGCTTTCGAGATACGCAGTATTTT.

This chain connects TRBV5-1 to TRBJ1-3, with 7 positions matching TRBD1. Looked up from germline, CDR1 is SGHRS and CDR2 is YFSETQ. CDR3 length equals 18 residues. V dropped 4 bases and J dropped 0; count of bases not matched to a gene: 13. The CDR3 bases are TGCGCCAGCAGCCCCGGGACAGCTAATCCAAACTCTGGAAACACCATATATTTT. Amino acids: CASSPGTANPNSGNTIYF.

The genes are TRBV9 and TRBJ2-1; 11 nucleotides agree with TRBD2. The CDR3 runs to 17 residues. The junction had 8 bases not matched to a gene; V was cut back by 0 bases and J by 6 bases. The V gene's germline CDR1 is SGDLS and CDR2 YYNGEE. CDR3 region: CASSVGYGLAGSNEQFF. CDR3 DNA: TGTGCCAGCAGCGTAGGATATGGACTAGCGGGTAGCAATGAGCAGTTCTTC.

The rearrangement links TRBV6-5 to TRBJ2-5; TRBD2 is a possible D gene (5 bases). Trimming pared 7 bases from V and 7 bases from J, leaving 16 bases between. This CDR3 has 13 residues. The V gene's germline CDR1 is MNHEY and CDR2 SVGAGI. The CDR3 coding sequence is TGTGCCAGCAATTCGCCGGGGTCGGGGACCCAGTACTTC. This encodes CASNSPGSGTQYF.

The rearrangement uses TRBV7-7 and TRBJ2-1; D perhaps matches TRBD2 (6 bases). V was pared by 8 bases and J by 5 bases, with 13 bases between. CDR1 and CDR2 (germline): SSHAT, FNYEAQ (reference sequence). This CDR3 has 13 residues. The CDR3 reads CASAAGLNNEQFF. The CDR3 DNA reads TGTGCCAGCGCGGCGGGACTCAACAATGAGCAGTTCTTC.

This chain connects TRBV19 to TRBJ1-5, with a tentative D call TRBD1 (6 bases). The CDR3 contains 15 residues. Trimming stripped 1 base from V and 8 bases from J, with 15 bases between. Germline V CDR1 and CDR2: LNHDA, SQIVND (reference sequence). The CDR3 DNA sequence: TGTGCCAGTAGTATAGGGGGGACACTAGTGGAGCCCCAGCATTTT. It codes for CASSIGGTLVEPQHF.

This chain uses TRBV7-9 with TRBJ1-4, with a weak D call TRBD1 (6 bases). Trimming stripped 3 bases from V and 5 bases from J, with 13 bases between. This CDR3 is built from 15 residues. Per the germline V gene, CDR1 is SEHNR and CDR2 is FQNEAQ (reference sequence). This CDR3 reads CASSLGEGGNEKLFF. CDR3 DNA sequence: TGTGCCAGCAGCTTGGGGGAGGGGGGAAATGAAAAACTGTTTTTT.

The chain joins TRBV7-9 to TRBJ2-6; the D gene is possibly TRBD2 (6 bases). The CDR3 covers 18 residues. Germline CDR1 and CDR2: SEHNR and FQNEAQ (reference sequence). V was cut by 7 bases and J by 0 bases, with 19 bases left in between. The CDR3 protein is CASNPQMGLHSGANVLTF. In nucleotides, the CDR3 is TGTGCCAGCAATCCCCAGATGGGACTGCACTCTGGGGCCAACGTCCTGACTTTC.

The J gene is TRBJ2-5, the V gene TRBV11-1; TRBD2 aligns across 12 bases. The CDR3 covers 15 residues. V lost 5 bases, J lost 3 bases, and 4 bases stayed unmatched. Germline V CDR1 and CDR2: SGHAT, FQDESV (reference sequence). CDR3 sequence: CASSARTSGEETQYF. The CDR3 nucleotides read TGTGCCAGCAGCGCACGGACTAGCGGGGAAGAGACCCAGTACTTC.

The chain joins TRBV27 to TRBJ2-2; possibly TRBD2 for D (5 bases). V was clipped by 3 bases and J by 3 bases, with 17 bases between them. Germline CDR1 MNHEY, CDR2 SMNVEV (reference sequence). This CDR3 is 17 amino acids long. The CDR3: CASSFWPPRADTGELFF. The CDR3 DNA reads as TGTGCCAGCAGTTTTTGGCCCCCGAGGGCTGACACCGGGGAGCTGTTTTTT.

CDR3 nucleotides: TGTGCCAGCAGTTGGCGTGACAGCAATGAGCAGTTCTTC. Encoded protein: CASSWRDSNEQFF. The chain employs TRBV6-1 and TRBJ2-1, with TRBD1 as a possible D gene (5 bases). Trimming removed 5 bases at V and 6 bases at J, with 11 bases between. The CDR3 extends over 13 amino acids. Per the germline V gene, CDR1 is MNHNS and CDR2 is SASEGT.

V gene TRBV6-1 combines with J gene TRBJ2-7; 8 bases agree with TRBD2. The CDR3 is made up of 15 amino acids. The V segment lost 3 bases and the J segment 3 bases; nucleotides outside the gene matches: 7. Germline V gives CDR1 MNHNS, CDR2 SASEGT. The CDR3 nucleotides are TGTGCCAGCAGTGACCCAGCGGGAGCGATCTACGAGCAGTACTTC. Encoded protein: CASSDPAGAIYEQYF.